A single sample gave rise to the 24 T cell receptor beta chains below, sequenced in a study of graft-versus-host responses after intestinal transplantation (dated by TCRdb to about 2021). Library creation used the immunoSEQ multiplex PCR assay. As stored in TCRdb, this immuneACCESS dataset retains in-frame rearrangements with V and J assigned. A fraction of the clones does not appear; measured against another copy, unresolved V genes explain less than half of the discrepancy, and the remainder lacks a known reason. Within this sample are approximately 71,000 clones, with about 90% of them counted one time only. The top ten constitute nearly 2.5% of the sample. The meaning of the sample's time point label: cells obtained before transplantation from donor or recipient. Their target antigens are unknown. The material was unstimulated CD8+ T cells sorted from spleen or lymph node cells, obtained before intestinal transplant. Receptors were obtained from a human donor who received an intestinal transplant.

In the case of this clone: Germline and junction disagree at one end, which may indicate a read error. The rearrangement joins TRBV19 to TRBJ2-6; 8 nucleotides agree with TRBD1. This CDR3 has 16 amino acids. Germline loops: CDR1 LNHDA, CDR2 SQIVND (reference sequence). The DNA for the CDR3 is TGTGCCAGTAGCATAGACAGGGGTTCCGGGGCCAACGTCCTGACTTTC. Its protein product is CASSIDRGSGANVLTF.

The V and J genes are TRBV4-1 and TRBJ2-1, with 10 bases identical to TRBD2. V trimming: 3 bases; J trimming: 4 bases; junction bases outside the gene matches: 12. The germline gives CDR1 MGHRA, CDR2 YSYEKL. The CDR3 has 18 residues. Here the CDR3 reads CASSHLPLTSGSYNEQFF. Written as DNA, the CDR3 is TGCGCCAGCAGCCATCTGCCTCTGACTAGCGGGTCATACAATGAGCAGTTCTTC.

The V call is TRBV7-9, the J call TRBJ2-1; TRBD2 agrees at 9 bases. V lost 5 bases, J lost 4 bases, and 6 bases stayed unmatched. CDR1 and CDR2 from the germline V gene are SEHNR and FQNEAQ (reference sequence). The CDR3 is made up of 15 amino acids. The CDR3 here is CASSPSGRSYNEQFF. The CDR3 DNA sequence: TGTGCCAGCAGCCCCAGCGGGAGGTCTTACAATGAGCAGTTCTTC.

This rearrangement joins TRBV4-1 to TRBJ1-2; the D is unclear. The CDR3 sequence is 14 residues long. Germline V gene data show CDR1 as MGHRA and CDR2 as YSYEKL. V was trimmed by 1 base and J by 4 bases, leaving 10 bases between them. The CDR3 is CASSQGASGYGYTF. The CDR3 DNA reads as TGCGCCAGCAGCCAAGGTGCGAGTGGCTATGGCTACACCTTC.

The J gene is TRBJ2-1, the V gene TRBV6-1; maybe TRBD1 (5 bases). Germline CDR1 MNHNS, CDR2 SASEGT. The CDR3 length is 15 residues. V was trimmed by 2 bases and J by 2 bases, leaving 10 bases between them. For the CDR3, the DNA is TGTGCCAGCAGTGAAAGTCAGGGTCCCTACAATGAGCAGTTCTTC. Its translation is CASSESQGPYNEQFF.

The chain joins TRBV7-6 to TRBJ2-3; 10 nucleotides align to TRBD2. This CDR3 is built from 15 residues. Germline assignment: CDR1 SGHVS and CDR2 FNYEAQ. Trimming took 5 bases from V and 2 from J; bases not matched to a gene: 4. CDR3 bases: TGTGCCAGCAGCGGACTAGCGGCTACCACAGATACGCAGTATTTT. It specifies CASSGLAATTDTQYF.

CDR3 in amino acids: CASSFGTSGDSYEQYF. The CDR3 DNA sequence: TGTGCCAGCAGTTTTGGGACTAGCGGGGACTCCTACGAGCAGTACTTC. V is TRBV28 and J is TRBJ2-7, with TRBD2 matching 13 bases. Germline CDR1 MDHEN, CDR2 SYDVKM. V dropped 3 bases and J dropped 0; count of bases not matched to a gene: 2. This CDR3 region has 16 residues.

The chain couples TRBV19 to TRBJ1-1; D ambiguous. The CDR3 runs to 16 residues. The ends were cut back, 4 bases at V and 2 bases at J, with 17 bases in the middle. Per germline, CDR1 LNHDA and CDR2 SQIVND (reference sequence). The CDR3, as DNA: TGTGCCAGTAGTACCCCCCAGACACAACGTAACACTGAAGCTTTCTTT. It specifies CASSTPQTQRNTEAFF.

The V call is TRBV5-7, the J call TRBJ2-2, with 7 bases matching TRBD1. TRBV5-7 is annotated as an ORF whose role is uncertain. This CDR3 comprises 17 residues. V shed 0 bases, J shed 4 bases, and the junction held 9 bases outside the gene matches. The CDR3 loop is CASSLEFATGSTGELFF. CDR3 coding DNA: TGTGCCAGCAGCTTGGAATTCGCGACAGGGAGCACCGGGGAGCTGTTTTTT.

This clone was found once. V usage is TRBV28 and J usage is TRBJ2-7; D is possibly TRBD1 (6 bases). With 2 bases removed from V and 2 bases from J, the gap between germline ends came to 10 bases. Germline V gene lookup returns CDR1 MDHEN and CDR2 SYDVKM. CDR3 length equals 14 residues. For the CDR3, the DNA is TGTGCCAGCAGTTTAAGACAGGCAACCTACGAGCAGTACTTC. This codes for CASSLRQATYEQYF.

This CDR3 is CASSLSPGSSSYEQYF. CDR3 DNA: TGTGCCAGCAGCTTGTCCCCGGGTAGCTCATCCTACGAGCAGTACTTC. The chain has TRBV7-6 and TRBJ2-7, with D uncertain. The V end was cut by 3 bases, the J end by 1 base, with 16 bases between. This CDR3 region has 16 residues. CDR1 SGHVS and CDR2 FNYEAQ come from the germline V gene.

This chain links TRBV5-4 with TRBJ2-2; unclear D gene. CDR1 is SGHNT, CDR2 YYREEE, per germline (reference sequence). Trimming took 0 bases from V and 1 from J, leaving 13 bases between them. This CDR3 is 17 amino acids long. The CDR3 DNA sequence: TGTGCCAGCAGCTTGGCGTTGGGCTACCAGAACACCGGGGAGCTGTTTTTT. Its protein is CASSLALGYQNTGELFF.

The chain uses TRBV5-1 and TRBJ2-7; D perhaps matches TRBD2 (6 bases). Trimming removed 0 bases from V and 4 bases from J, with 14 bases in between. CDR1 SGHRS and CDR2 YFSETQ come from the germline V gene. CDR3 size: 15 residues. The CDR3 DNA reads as TGCGCCAGCAGCTTGGACGGCGGGATACTTTACGAGCAGTACTTC. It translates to CASSLDGGILYEQYF. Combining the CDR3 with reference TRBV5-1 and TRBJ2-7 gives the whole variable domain KAGVTQTPRYLIKTRGQQVTLSCSPISGHRSVSWYQQTPGQGLQFLFEYFSETQRNKGNFPGRFSGRQFSNSRSEMNVSTLELGDSALYLCASSLDGGILYEQYFGPGTRLTVT.

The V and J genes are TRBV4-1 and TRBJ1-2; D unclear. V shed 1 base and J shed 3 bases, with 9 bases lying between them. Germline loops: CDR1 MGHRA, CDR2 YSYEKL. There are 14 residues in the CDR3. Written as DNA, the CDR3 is TGCGCCAGCAGCCAAGTCGGGGTTGACTATGGCTACACCTTC. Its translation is CASSQVGVDYGYTF.

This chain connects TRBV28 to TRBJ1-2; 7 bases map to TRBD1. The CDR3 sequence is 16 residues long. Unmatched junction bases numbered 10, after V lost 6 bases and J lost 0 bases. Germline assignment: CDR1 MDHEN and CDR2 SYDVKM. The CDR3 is CASSPWGTATNYGYTF. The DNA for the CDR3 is TGTGCCAGCAGCCCATGGGGGACAGCTACTAACTATGGCTACACCTTC.

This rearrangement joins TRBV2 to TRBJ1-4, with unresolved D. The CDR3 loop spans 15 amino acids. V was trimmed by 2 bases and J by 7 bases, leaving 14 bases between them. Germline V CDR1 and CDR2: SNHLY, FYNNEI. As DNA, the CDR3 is TGTGCCAGCAGTGAACTGTCGGGGAGAGGTGAAAAACTGTTTTTT. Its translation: CASSELSGRGEKLFF.

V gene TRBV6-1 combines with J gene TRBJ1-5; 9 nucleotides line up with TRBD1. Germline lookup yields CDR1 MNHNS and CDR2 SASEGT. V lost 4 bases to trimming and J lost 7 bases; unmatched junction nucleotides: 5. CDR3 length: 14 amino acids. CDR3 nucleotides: TGTGCCAGCAGTGCCGGGACAGGGATGCAGCCCCAGCATTTT. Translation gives CASSAGTGMQPQHF.

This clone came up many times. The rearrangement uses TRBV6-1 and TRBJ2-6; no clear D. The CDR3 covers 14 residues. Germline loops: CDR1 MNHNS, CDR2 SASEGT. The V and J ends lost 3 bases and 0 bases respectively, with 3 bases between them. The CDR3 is CASSDNSGANVLTF. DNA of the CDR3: TGTGCCAGCAGTGACAACTCTGGGGCCAACGTCCTGACTTTC.

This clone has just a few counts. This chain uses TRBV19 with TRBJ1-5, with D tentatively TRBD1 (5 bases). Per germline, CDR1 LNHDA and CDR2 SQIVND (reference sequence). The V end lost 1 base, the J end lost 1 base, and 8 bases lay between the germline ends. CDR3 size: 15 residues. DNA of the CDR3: TGTGCCAGTAGTATAGTGGCAGGGAGCAATCAGCCCCAGCATTTT. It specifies CASSIVAGSNQPQHF.

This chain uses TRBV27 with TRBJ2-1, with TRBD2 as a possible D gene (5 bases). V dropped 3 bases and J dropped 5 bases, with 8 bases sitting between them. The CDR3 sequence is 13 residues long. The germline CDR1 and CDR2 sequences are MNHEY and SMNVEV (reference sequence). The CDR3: CASSLWRNNEQFF. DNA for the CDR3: TGTGCCAGCAGTTTGTGGAGGAACAATGAGCAGTTCTTC.

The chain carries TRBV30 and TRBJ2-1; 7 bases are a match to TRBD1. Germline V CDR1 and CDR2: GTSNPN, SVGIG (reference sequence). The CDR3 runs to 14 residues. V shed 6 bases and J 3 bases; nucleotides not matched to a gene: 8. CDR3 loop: CACIGTVNYNEQFF. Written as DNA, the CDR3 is TGTGCCTGCATCGGGACAGTTAACTACAATGAGCAGTTCTTC. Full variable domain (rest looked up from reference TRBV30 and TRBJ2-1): SQTIHQWPATLVQPVGSPLSLECTVEGTSNPNLYWYRQAAGRGLQLLFYSVGIGQISSEVPQNLSASRPQDRQFILSSKKLLLSDSGFYLCACIGTVNYNEQFFGPGTRLTVL.

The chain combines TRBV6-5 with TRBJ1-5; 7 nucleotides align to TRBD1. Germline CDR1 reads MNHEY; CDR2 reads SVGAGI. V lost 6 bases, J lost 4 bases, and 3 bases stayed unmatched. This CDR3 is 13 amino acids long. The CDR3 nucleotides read TGTGCCAGCAGACAGGGGATAAATCAGCCCCAGCATTTT. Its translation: CASRQGINQPQHF.

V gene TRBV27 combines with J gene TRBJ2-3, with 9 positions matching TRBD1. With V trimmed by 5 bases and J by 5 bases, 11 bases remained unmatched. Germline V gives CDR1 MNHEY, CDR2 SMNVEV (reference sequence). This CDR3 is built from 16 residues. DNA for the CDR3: TGTGCCAGCAGTCCAACACAGGGGGCGCTTGAAGATACGCAGTATTTT. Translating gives CASSPTQGALEDTQYF.

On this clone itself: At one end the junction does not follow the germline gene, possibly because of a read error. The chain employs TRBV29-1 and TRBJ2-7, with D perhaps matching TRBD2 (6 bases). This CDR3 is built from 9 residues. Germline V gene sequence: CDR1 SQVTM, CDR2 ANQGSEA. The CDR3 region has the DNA TGCAGCGTGTGGGGCCGACTAGGTTTC. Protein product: CSVWGRLGF.